This entry describes one T cell receptor beta chain. Using immunoSEQ multiplex PCR, the repertoire was profiled, and TCRdb retains in-frame clones only, with some absent. The sample shows around 50,000 clones, about 81% of them seen only once. The sample belongs to a study of memory CD4+ T cells and cytomegalovirus serostatus. The sort gate was single viable CD3+CD4+CD8-CD45RO+ cells for memory CD4+ T cells. The source of this sequence is an adult in good health and CMV-seronegative. Sequencing input: memory CD4+ T cells from blood.

CDR3 amino acids: CASSLSYGLGGEQYF. CDR3 in DNA: TGTGCCAGCAGTTTGTCTTATGGCTTGGGAGGGGAGCAGTACTTC. The chain uses TRBV27 and TRBJ2-7; 7 bases align to TRBD2. The ends lost 3 bases at V and 7 bases at J; junction bases unmatched: 12. This CDR3 comprises 15 residues. Germline CDR1 reads MNHEY; CDR2 reads SMNVEV (reference sequence).